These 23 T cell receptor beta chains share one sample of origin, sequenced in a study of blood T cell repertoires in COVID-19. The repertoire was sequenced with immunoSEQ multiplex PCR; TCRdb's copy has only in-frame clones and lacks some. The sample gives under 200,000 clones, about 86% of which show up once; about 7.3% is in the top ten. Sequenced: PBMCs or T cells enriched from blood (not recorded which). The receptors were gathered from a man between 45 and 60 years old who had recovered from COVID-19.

This CDR3 is CASSQWEDSNSPLHF. CDR3 in DNA: TGCGCCAGCAGCCAATGGGAGGATTCTAATTCACCCCTCCACTTT. The chain joins TRBV4-1 to TRBJ1-6; D is unclear. The CDR3 extends over 15 amino acids. Trimming removed 2 bases at V and 6 bases at J, with 11 bases between. The germline gives CDR1 MGHRA, CDR2 YSYEKL.

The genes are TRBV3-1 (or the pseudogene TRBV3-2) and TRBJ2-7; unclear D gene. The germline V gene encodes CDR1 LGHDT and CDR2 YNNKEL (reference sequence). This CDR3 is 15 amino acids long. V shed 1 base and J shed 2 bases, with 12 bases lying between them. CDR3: CASSQVSLLTYEQYF. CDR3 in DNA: TGTGCCAGCAGCCAAGTCTCCCTACTTACCTACGAGCAGTACTTC.

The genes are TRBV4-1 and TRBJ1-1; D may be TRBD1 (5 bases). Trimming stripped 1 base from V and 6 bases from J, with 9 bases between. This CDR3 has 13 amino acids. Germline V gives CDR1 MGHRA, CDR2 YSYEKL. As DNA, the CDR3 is TGCGCCAGCAGCCAAGGAATGACAGCTGAAGCTTTCTTT. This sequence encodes CASSQGMTAEAFF.

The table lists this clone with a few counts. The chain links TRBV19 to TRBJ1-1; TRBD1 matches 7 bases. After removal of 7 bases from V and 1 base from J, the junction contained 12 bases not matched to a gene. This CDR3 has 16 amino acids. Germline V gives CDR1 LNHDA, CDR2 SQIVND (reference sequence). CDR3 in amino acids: CASTPGPGQTNTEAFF. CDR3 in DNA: TGTGCCAGTACCCCAGGACCGGGACAGACGAACACTGAAGCTTTCTTT. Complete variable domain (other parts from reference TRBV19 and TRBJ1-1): DGGITQSPKYLFRKEGQNVTLSCEQNLNHDAMYWYRQDPGQGLRLIYYSQIVNDFQKGDIAEGYSVSREKKESFPLTVTSAQKNPTAFYLCASTPGPGQTNTEAFFGQGTRLTVV.

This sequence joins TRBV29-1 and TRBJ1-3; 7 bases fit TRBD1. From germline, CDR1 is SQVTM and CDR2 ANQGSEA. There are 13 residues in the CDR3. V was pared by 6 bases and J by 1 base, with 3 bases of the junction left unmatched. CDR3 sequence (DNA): TGCAGCGTCGGACAGGCGTCTGGAAACACCATATATTTT. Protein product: CSVGQASGNTIYF.

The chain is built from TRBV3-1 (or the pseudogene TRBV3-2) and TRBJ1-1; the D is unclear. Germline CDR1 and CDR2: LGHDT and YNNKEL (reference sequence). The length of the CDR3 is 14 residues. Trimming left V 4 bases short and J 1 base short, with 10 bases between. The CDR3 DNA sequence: TGTGCCAGCAGCCTGGCTCTGTGGAACACTGAAGCTTTCTTT. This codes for CASSLALWNTEAFF.

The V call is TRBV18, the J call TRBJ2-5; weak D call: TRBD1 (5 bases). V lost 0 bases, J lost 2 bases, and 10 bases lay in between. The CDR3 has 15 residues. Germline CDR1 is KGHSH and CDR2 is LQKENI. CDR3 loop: CASSPPTTAQETQYF. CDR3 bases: TGTGCCAGCTCACCACCAACGACAGCACAAGAGACCCAGTACTTC.

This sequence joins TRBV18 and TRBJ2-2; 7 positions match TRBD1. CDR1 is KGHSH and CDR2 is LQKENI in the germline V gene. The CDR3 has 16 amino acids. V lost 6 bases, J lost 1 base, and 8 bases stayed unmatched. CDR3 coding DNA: TGTGCCAGCTCCCGCCGGGGACAGCTGAACACCGGGGAGCTGTTTTTT. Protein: CASSRRGQLNTGELFF.

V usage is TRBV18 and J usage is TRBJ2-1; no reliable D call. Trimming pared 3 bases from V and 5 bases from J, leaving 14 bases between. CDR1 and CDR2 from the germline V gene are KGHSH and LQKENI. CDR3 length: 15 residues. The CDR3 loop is CASSPRLSGDNEQFF. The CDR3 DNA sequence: TGTGCCAGCTCACCGCGCCTGAGTGGAGACAATGAGCAGTTCTTC. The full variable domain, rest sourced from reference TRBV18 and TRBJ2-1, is NAGVMQNPRHLVRRRGQEARLRCSPMKGHSHVYWYRQLPEEGLKFMVYLQKENIIDESGMPKERFSAEFPKEGPSILRIQQVVRGDSAAYFCASSPRLSGDNEQFFGPGTRLTVL.

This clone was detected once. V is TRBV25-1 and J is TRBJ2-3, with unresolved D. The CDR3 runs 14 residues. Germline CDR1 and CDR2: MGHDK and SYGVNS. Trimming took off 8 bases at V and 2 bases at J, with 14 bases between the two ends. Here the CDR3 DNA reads TGTGCCAGCGAACTTAGAGGAAACACAGATACGCAGTATTTT. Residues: CASELRGNTDTQYF.

CDR3 protein: CASSHPERGGSETQYF. The CDR3 bases are TGCGCCAGCAGCCATCCCGAGAGGGGGGGCTCGGAGACCCAGTACTTC. The J gene is TRBJ2-5, the V gene TRBV4-1; a weak D match, TRBD2 (7 bases). V lost 3 bases and J 5 bases, leaving 19 bases between the germline ends. The CDR3 is made up of 16 amino acids. Germline values: CDR1 MGHRA, CDR2 YSYEKL.

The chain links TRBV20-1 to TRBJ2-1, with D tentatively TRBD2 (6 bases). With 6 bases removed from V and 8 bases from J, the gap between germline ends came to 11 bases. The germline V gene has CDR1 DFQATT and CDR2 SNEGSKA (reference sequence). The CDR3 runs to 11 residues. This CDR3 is CSARDVDEQFF. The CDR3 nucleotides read TGCAGTGCGCGGGACGTTGATGAGCAGTTCTTC.

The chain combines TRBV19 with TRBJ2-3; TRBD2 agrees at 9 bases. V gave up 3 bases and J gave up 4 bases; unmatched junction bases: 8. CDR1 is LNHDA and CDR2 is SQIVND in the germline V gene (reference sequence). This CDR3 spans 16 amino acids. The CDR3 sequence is CASSIGLAGTSDTQYF. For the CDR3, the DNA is TGTGCCAGTAGTATCGGTCTAGCGGGGACATCAGATACGCAGTATTTT.

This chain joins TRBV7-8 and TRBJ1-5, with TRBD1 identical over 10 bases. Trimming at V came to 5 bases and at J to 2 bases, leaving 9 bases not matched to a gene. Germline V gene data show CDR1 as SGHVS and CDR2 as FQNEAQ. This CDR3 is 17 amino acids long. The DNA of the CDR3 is TGTGCCAGCAGCGAGAGGGACAGGGGAAAAGGCAATCAGCCCCAGCATTTT. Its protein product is CASSERDRGKGNQPQHF.

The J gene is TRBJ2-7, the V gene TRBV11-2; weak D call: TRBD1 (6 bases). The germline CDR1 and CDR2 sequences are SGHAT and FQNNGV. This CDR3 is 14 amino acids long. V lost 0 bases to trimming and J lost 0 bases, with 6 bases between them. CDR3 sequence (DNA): TGTGCCAGCAGCTTAGAGGACAGCTCCTACGAGCAGTACTTC. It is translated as CASSLEDSSYEQYF.

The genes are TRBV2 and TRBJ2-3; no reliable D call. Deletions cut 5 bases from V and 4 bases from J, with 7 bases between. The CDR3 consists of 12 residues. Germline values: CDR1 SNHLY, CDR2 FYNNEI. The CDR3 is CASSQLSDTQYF. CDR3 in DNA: TGTGCCAGCAGTCAACTTTCAGATACGCAGTATTTT.

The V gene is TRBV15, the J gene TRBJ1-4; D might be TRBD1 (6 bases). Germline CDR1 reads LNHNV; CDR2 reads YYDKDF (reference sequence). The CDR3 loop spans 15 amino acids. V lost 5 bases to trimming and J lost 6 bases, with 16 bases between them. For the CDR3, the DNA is TGTGCCACCAGCGCCAGGGGCAGGCCGGATGAAAAACTGTTTTTT. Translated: CATSARGRPDEKLFF. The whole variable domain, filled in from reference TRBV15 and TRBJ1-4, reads DAMVIQNPRYQVTQFGKPVTLSCSQTLNHNVMYWYQQKSSQAPKLLFHYYDKDFNNEADTPDNFQSRRPNTSFCFLDIRSPGLGDTAMYLCATSARGRPDEKLFFGSGTQLSVL.

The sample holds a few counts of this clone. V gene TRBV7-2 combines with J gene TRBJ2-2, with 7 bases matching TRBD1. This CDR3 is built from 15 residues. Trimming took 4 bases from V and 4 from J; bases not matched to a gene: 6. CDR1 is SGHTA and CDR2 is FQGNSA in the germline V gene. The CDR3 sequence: CASSSQGVATGELFF. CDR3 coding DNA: TGTGCCAGCAGCTCCCAGGGGGTGGCCACCGGGGAGCTGTTTTTT.

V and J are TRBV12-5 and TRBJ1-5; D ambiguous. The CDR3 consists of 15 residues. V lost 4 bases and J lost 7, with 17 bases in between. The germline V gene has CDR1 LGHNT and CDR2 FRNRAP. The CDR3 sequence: CASGSLDAVRQPQHF. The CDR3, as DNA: TGTGCTAGTGGTTCGCTTGACGCGGTGAGGCAGCCCCAGCATTTT.

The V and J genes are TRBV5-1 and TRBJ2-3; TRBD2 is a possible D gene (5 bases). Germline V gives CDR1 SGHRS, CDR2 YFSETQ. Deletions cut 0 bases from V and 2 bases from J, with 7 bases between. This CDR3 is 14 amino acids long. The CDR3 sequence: CASSLAGNTDTQYF. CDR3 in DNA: TGCGCCAGCAGCTTGGCGGGGAACACAGATACGCAGTATTTT.

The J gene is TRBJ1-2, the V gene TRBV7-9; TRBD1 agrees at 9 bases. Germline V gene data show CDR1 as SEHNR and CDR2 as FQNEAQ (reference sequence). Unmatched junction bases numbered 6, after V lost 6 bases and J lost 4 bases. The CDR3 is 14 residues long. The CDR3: CASSPGQGVYGYTF. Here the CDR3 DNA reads TGTGCCAGCAGTCCGGGACAGGGTGTCTATGGCTACACCTTC.

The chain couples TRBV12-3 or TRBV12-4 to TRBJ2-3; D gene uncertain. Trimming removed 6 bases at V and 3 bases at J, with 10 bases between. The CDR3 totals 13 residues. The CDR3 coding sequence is TGTGCCAGCAGCCAACCGGGTACAGATACGCAGTATTTT. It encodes CASSQPGTDTQYF.

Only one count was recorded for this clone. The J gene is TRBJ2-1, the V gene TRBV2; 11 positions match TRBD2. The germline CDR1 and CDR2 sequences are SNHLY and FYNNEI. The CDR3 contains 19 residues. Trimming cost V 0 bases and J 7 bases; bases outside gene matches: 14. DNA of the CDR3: TGTGCCAGCAGTGAAGCACCGTACTACCTAGCGGGGGGCCGGAATGAGCAGTTCTTC. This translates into CASSEAPYYLAGGRNEQFF.